This TCR beta chain stems from a study of control samples from healthy donors and cancer patients. CDR1 and CDR2 (germline): MDHEN, SYDVKM. Between the trimmed V and J ends, which lost 6 bases and 7 bases, there was a span of 19 bases. This CDR3 is built from 15 residues. Generated by immunoSEQ multiplex PCR, the TCRdb table keeps only in-frame clones and is missing some. The sample holds under 150,000 clones; over 85% are singletons and the top ten take about 11%. The chain combines TRBV28 with TRBJ1-5, with D possibly matching TRBD1 (6 bases). The clonotype comes from a young man in good health. Sequencing used blood. The DNA for the CDR3 is TGTGCCAGCAGACTTGGAAGGGGGGGTACGCAGCCCCAGCATTTT. Translating gives CASRLGRGGTQPQHF.